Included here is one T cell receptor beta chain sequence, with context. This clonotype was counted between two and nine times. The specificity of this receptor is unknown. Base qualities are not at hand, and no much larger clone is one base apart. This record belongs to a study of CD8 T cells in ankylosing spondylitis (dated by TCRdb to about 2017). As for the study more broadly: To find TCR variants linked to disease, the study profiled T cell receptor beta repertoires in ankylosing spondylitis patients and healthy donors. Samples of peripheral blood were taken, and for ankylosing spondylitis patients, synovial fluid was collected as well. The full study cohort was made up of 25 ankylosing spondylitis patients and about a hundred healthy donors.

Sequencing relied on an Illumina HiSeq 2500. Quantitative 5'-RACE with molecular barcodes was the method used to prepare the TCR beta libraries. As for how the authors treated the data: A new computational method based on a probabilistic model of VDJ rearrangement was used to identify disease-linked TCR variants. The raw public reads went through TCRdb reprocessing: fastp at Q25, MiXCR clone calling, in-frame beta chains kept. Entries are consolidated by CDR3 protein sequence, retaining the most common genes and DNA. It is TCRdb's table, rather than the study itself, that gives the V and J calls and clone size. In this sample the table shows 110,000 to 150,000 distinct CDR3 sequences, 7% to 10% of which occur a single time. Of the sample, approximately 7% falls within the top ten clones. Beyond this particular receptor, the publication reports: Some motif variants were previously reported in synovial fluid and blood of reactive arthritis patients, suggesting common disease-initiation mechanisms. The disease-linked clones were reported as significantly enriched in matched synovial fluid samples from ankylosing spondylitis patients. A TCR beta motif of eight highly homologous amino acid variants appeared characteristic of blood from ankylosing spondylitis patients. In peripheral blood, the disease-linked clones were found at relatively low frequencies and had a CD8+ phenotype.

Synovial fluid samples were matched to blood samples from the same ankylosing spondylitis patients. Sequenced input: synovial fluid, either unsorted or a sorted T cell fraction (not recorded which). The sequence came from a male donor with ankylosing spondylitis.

The CDR3 corresponds to CASSPYDPHRVSYTF. The bases read TGTGCCAGCAGCCCTTACGACCCACACAGGGTGAGCTACACCTTC. The V gene is TRBV7-2 and the J gene is TRBJ1-2, with a tentative D gene TRBD1 over 6 matching bases. The CDR3 has 15 amino acids, counting the end cysteine and phenylalanine. Of all the DNA, just the CDR3 is kept, 45 bases in frame from base 1. CDR1 SGHTA and CDR2 FQGNSA are derived from the germline V gene. V lost 5 bases and J lost 9 bases; the stretch between them is 22 bases long.